This T cell receptor beta chain was observed in a study of T cell repertoires in aging, cancer and after chemotherapy (dated by TCRdb to between 2019 and 2020). The study in broad terms: Donors were distributed across six age groups ranging from 30 or younger to 70 or older, with at least three individuals included per group. In the solid tumor group, the paired samples taken before and after chemotherapy came from patients with brain tumors (glioblastoma) who were receiving therapy based on temozolomide. The full dataset contained several million TCR reads. To examine immunoaging and T cell reconstitution after chemotherapy, the study profiled TCR beta repertoires in peripheral blood from healthy donors and cancer patients. Alongside about 97 healthy donors serving as a reference group, the cohort included roughly 220 cancer patients, of whom roughly 90 had hematological cancers and 120 to 130 had solid cancers.

Germline trimming amounts to 7 bases on V and 7 bases on J, with 8 as the count of junction bases outside the gene matches. CDR1 and CDR2, per the germline V gene, are MNHNS and SASEGT. Its CDR3 holds 15 amino acids, cysteine through phenylalanine. Here the CDR3 DNA is all that survives: 45 bases in frame from base 1. Rearranged TRB sequences spanning V, D and J segments were amplified in a multiplex touch-down PCR with a mixed TRB-A/B primer pool. Illumina adapters and sample indices were attached to the amplicons in two consecutive PCR reactions using Phusion HS II polymerase. The amplicons were purified from gel with the NucleoSpin Gel and PCR Clean-up kit and then assessed with Qubit and an Agilent 2100 Bioanalyzer. Libraries were sequenced on an Illumina MiSeq using 600-cycle, single-indexed, paired-end runs. In the authors' own workflow: TRB sequences were processed with MiXCR versions 2.12 and 3.0.5. Each unique CDR3 nucleotide sequence was treated as one clone, and only productive sequences with two or more reads were kept. Shannon diversity, evenness, clonality (one minus evenness), and alpha-parameterized diversity profiles from alpha 0 to 5 were included as repertoire metrics. The IGoR algorithm was used to calculate generation probabilities for clones in the paired samples taken before and after chemotherapy. Using fastp trimming at Q25 and MiXCR clonotype assembly, TCRdb reanalyzed the public sequencing data and kept in-frame beta chains. Rows with one shared CDR3 protein collapse into an entry with the most common genes and DNA. TCRdb's processing, not the study's, gives the V and J calls here. The sample table lists some 2,400 distinct CDR3 sequences, less than 35% of them with a count of one. Jointly, the top ten make up approximately 7.8% of the sample.

TCR beta rearrangements were amplified from genomic DNA extracted from peripheral blood rather than from sorted cells or RNA. Within its sample, this clonotype is medium-sized (0.01 to 0.1%). The target of this receptor is not known. Base qualities are not provided; no much larger clone lies one nucleotide away. The paper as a whole reports these results and caveats: Compared with age-matched healthy donors, untreated patients with hematological or solid cancers had significantly lower TCR diversity and higher clonality in blood. According to the authors, the repertoire data do not allow conclusions to be drawn about immunological memory after chemotherapy. An increase in median generation probability over the chemotherapy interval was observed in both cancer cohorts, suggesting that the repertoire was reconstituted through rebound thymic output. In healthy donors, the drop in TCR diversity with age came mainly from a loss of richness, whereas in cancer patients a loss of evenness also played a part.

The sequence links TRBV6-1 to TRBJ2-1; TRBD2 matches 12 bases in the middle. The sample consisted of blood. This receptor was taken from a human donor with a solid tumor. The bases read TGTGCCAGCATCCCCCCTAGCGGGAGGGCTAATGAGCAGTTCTTC. Translated, this gives CASIPPSGRANEQFF.